This T cell receptor beta chain derives from a study of T cell repertoires in cytomegalovirus infection. This clonotype was seen ten or more times. Its antigen remains unknown. TCRdb used MiXCR to reprocess the reads, holding one entry per CDR3 protein. The sample holds about 71,000 distinct CDR3 sequences, 20% seen once. This material consisted of CD8+ T cells from cultured PBMCs, taken from culture after CMV antigen stimulation. The clonotype was recovered from a human donor in good health (CMV status not recorded). Some clones in this sample may be carry-over from other donors' samples.

CDR3 in DNA: TGTGCCAGCAGCTTAGCAGGGAACACTGAAGCTTTCTTT. Translation gives CASSLAGNTEAFF. The rearrangement uses TRBV7-2 and TRBJ1-1; D is uncertain. V was cut by 0 bases and J by 1 base, with 3 bases left in between. This CDR3 contains 13 residues. Germline V gene lookup returns CDR1 SGHTA and CDR2 FQGNSA.